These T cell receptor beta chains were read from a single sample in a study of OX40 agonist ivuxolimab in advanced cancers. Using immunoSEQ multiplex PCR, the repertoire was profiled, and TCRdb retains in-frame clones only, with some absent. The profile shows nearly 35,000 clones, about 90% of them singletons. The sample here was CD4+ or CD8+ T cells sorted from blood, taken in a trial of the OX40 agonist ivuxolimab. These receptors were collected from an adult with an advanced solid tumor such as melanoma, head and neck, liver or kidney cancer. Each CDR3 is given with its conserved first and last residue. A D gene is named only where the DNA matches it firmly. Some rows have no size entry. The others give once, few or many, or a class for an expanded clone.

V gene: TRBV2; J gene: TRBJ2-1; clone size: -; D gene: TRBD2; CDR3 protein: CASSEFKASGSYNEQFF; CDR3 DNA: TGTGCCAGCAGTGAATTTAAGGCTAGCGGGAGTTACAATGAGCAGTTCTTC
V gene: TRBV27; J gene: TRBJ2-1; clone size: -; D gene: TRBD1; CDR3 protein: CASSLGTGVNEQFF; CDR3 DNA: TGTGCCAGCAGTTTGGGGACAGGGGTCAATGAGCAGTTCTTC
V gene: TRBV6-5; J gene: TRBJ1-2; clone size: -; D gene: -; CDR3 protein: CASSYSGGGYTF; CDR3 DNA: TGTGCCAGCAGTTACTCCGGTGGAGGCTACACCTTC
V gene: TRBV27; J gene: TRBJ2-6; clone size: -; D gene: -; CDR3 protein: CASSLYPGANVLTF; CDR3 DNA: TGTGCCAGCAGTTTATACCCTGGGGCCAACGTCCTGACTTTC
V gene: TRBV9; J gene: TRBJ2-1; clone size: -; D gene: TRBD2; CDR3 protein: CASSYGLAGSVDHEQFF; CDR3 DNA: TGTGCCAGCAGCTACGGACTAGCGGGAAGCGTTGACCATGAGCAGTTCTTC
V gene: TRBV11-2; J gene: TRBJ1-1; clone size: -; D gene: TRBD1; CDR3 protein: CASSGDSREAFF; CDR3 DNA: TGTGCCAGCAGCGGGGACAGCCGTGAAGCTTTCTTT
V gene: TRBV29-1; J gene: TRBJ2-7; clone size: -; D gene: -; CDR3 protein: CSVIELNYEQYF; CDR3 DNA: TGCAGCGTGATTGAACTGAACTACGAGCAGTACTTC
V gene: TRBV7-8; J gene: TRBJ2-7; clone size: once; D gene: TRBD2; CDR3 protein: CASSPHRGSPYEQYF; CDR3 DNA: TGTGCCAGCAGTCCCCATCGCGGGAGCCCCTACGAGCAGTACTTC
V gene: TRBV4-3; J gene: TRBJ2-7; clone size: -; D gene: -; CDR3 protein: CASSQAPGYEQYF; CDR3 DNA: TGCGCCAGCAGCCAAGCCCCAGGCTACGAGCAGTACTTC
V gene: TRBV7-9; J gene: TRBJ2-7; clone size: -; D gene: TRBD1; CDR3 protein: CASSPDREEQYF; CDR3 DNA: TGTGCCAGCAGCCCGGACAGGGAAGAGCAGTACTTC
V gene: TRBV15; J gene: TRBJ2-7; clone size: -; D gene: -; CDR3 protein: CATSSRRTYEQYF; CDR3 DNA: TGTGCCACCAGTTCTCGGAGGACCTACGAGCAGTACTTC
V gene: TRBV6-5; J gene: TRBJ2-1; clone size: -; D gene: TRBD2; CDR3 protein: CASSYSTSGRTEFF; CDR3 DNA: TGTGCCAGCAGTTACTCGACTAGCGGGAGGACAGAGTTCTTC
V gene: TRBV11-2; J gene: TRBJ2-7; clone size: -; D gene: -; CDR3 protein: CASSFGDPGDEQYF; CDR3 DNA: TGTGCCAGCAGCTTTGGTGACCCTGGGGACGAGCAGTACTTC
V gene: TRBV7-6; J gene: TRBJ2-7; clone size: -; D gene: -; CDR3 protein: CASSFEAADSYEQYF; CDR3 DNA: TGTGCCAGCAGCTTCGAAGCGGCGGACTCCTACGAGCAGTACTTC
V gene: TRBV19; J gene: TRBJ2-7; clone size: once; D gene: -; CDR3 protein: CASSRDGDTYEQYF; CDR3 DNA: TGTGCCAGTAGCCGGGACGGGGATACCTACGAGCAGTACTTC
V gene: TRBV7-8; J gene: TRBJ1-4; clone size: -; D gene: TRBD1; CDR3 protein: CASSSGQGFFEKLFF; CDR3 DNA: TGTGCCAGCAGCTCGGGACAGGGGTTTTTTGAAAAACTGTTTTTT
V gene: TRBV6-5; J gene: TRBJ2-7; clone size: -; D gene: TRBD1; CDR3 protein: CASSDPGTGYEQYF; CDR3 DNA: TGTGCCAGCAGTGATCCCGGGACAGGCTACGAGCAGTACTTC
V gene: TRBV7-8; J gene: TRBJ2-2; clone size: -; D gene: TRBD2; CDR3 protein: CASSPRLAGVSTGELFF; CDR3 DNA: TGTGCCAGCAGCCCAAGACTAGCGGGAGTCTCGACCGGGGAGCTGTTTTTT
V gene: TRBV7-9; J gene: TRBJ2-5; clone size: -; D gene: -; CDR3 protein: CASSLGSVREEETQYF; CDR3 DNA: TGTGCCAGCAGCTTAGGTTCGGTCAGAGAGGAAGAGACCCAGTACTTC
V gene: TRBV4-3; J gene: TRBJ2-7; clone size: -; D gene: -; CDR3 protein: CASSQDPMSSYEQYF; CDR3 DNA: TGCGCCAGCAGCCAAGATCCCATGAGCTCCTACGAGCAGTACTTC
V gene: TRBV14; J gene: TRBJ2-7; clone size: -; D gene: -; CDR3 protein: CASSQSIYEQYF; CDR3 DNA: TGTGCCAGCAGCCAAAGCATCTACGAGCAGTACTTC
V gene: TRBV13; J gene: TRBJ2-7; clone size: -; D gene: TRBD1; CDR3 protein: CASSSTGVEQYF; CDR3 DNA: TGTGCCAGCAGCTCGACAGGGGTCGAGCAGTACTTC
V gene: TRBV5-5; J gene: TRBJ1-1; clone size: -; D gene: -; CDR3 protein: CASSPLRQGGGGTEAFF; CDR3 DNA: TGTGCCAGCAGCCCCCTCCGGCAGGGCGGTGGGGGCACTGAAGCTTTCTTT
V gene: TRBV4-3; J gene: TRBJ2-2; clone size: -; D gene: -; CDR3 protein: CASSPQVGSGWTGELFF; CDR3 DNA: TGCGCCAGCAGCCCTCAAGTAGGGAGTGGTTGGACCGGGGAGCTGTTTTTT
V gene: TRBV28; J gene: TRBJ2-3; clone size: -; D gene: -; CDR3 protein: CASSFGGGDPTDTQYF; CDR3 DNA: TGTGCCAGCAGTTTTGGCGGTGGGGACCCGACAGATACGCAGTATTTT
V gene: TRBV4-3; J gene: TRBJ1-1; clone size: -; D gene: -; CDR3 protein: CASSQRKTGPSTEAFF; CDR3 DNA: TGCGCCAGCAGCCAGAGGAAGACAGGCCCGAGCACTGAAGCTTTCTTT
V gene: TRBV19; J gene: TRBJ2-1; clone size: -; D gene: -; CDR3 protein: CASSIDPPRLGLSYNEQFF; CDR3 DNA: TGTGCCAGTAGTATAGATCCTCCCCGGCTAGGACTCTCCTACAATGAGCAGTTCTTC
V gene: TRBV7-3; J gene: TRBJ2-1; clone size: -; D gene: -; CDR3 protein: CASSPRSGEHNEQFF; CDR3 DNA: TGTGCCAGCAGCCCCCGGTCGGGGGAACATAATGAGCAGTTCTTC
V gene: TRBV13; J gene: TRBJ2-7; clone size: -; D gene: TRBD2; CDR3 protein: CASSLEASGSIEQYF; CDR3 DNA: TGTGCCAGCAGCTTAGAGGCTAGCGGGAGCATCGAGCAGTACTTC
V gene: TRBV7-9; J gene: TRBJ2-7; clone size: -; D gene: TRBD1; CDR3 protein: CASSLEDRGRSYEQYF; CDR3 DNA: TGTGCCAGCAGCTTAGAAGACAGGGGGCGATCCTACGAGCAGTACTTC
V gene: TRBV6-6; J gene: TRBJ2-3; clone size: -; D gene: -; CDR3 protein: CASSYSTGYIMDTQYF; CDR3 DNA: TGTGCCAGCAGTTACTCGACCGGGTATATCATGGATACGCAGTATTTT
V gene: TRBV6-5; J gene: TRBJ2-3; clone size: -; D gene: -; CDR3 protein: CASSYGPYTDTQYF; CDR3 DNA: TGTGCCAGCAGTTACGGACCCTACACAGATACGCAGTATTTT
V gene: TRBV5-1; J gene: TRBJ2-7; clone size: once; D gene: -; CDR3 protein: CASSLRDGYYEQYF; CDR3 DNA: TGCGCCAGCAGCCTGCGGGACGGATACTACGAGCAGTACTTC
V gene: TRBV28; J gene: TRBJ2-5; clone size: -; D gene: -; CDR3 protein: CASTPTSSETQYF; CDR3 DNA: TGTGCCAGCACCCCGACTAGTTCGGAGACCCAGTACTTC
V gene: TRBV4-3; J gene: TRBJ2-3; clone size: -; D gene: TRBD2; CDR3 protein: CASSSTSGTSTDTQYF; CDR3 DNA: TGCGCCAGCAGCTCAACTAGCGGGACCTCCACAGATACGCAGTATTTT
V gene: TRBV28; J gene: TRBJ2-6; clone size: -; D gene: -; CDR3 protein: CASSLSGNVLTF; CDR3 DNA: TGTGCCAGCAGTCTGTCTGGCAACGTCCTGACTTTC
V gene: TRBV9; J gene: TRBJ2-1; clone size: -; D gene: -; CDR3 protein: CASSLIDAVGSYNEQFF; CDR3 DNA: TGTGCCAGCAGCCTTATAGATGCCGTGGGTTCCTACAATGAGCAGTTCTTC
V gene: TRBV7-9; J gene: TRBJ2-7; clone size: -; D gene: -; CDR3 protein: CASSPDRNYEQYF; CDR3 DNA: TGTGCCAGCAGCCCGGACAGAAACTACGAGCAGTACTTC
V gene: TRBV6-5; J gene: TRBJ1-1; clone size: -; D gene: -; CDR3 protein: CASILLGHMNTEAFF; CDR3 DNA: TGTGCCAGCATTTTACTGGGACACATGAACACTGAAGCTTTCTTT
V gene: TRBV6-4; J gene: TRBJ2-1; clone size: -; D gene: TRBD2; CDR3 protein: CASSPKPYRTSGSGDNEQFF; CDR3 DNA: TGTGCCAGCAGTCCCAAACCCTATAGGACTAGCGGGAGCGGGGACAATGAGCAGTTCTTC
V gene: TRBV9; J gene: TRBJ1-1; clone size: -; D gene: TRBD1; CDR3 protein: CASSVASGSGQGVLGAFF; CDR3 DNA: TGTGCCAGCAGCGTAGCTAGTGGATCTGGACAGGGGGTTCTTGGAGCTTTCTTT
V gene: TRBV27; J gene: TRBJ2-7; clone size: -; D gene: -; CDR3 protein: CASSLQSTYEQYF; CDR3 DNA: TGTGCCAGCAGTTTACAGAGTACCTACGAGCAGTACTTC
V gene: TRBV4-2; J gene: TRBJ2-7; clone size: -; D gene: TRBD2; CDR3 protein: CASSQGLAGDHEQYF; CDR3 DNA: TGTGCCAGCAGCCAAGGACTAGCGGGAGACCACGAGCAGTACTTC
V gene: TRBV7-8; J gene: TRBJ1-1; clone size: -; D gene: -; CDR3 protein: CASSPAGGVGTEAFF; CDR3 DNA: TGTGCCAGCAGCCCAGCCGGCGGGGTCGGGACTGAAGCTTTCTTT
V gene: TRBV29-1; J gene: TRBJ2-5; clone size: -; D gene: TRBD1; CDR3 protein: CSVAGGDREETQYF; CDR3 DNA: TGCAGCGTTGCTGGGGGGGACAGGGAAGAGACCCAGTACTTC
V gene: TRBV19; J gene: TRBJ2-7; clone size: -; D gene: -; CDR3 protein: CASSILVTDTYEQYF; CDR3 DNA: TGTGCCAGTAGTATCCTTGTAACGGATACCTACGAGCAGTACTTC
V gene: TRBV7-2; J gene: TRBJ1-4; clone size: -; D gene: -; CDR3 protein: CASSLSRGLDEKLFF; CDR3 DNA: TGTGCCAGCAGCTTAAGCAGGGGTTTAGATGAAAAACTGTTTTTT
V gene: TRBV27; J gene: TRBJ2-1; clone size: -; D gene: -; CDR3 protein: CASSPTVEDEQFF; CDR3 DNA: TGTGCCAGCAGTCCGACAGTAGAGGATGAGCAGTTCTTC
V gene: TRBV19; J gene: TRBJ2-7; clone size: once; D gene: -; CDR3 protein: CASSIFDSTYEQYF; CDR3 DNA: TGTGCCAGTAGTATTTTTGACAGTACCTACGAGCAGTACTTC
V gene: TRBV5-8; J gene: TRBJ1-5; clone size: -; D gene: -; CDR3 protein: CASSQSSEGNQPQHF; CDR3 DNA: TGTGCCAGCAGCCAGTCCTCGGAGGGGAATCAGCCCCAGCATTTT
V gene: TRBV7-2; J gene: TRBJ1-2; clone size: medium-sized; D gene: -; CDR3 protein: CASSLTENYGYTF; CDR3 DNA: TGTGCCAGCAGCTTAACCGAAAACTATGGCTACACCTTC
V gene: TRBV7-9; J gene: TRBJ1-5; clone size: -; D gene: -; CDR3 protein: CASSHYSNQPQHF; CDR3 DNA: TGTGCCAGCAGCCATTATAGCAATCAGCCCCAGCATTTT
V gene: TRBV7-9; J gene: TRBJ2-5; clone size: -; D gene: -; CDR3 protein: CASSPPVEGQETQYF; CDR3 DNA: TGTGCCAGCAGCCCTCCCGTGGAGGGACAGGAGACCCAGTACTTC
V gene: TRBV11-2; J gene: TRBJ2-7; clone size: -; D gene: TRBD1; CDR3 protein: CASSSSRQGANEQYF; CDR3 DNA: TGTGCCAGCAGCTCCTCTAGACAGGGGGCGAACGAGCAGTACTTC
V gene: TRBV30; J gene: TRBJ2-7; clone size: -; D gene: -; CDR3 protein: CAWPLCSFEQYF; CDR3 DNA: TGTGCCTGGCCGTTGTGTAGCTTCGAGCAGTACTTC
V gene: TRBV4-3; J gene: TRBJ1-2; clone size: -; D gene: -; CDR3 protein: CASSQDGTGSGFYGYTF; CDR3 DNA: TGCGCCAGCAGCCAAGACGGCACAGGGAGTGGTTTCTATGGCTACACCTTC
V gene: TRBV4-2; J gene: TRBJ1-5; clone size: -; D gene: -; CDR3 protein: CASSQVAGASQPQHF; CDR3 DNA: TGTGCCAGCAGCCAAGTAGCAGGGGCTAGTCAGCCCCAGCATTTT
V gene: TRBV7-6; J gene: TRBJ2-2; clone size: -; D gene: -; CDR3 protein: CASMPRGAGELFF; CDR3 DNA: TGTGCCAGCATGCCCAGGGGGGCCGGGGAGCTGTTTTTT
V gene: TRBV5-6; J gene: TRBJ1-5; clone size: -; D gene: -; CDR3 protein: CASSLGAGQPQHF; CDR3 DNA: TGTGCCAGCAGCTTGGGAGCCGGTCAGCCCCAGCATTTT